Below, 8 T cell receptor beta chains from the same sample are listed, as sequenced in a study of cytotoxic CD8 clonotypes in ibrutinib-treated CLL. Sequencing used immunoSEQ multiplex PCR; TCRdb keeps in-frame clones, though not all of them. The sample has around 70,000 clones; 83% are singletons. Sequencing was performed on PBMCs, taken after 24 months of ibrutinib treatment. These receptors originate from a human donor with chronic lymphocytic leukemia.

This clone was picked up a small number of times. V and J are TRBV6-1 and TRBJ2-1; 12 bases map to TRBD2. This CDR3 is 15 amino acids long. Germline V CDR1 and CDR2: MNHNS, SASEGT. Trimming cost V 7 bases and J 6 bases; bases outside gene matches: 7. The chain's CDR3 is CASIRTSGTSNEQFF. CDR3 nucleotide sequence: TGTGCCAGCATTCGGACTAGCGGGACATCCAATGAGCAGTTCTTC.

The chain is built from TRBV11-1 and TRBJ2-7; perhaps D is TRBD1 or TRBD2 (5 bases each). V was clipped by 4 bases and J by 0 bases, with 19 bases between them. The germline gives CDR1 SGHAT, CDR2 FQDESV (reference sequence). This CDR3 region has 17 residues. CDR3 region: CASSSHLSGGSSYEQYF. CDR3 nucleotides: TGTGCCAGCAGCTCCCACCTTTCTGGGGGAAGCTCCTACGAGCAGTACTTC.

This chain uses TRBV28 with TRBJ1-1; D remains unclear. Germline V gives CDR1 MDHEN, CDR2 SYDVKM. This CDR3 is 17 amino acids long. V was shortened by 6 bases and J by 3 bases, with 23 bases between the two germline ends. The CDR3 reads CASSLLGHSRVDTEAFF. In DNA form, the CDR3 reads TGTGCCAGCAGCTTGCTGGGCCACAGTCGGGTCGACACTGAAGCTTTCTTT.

The chain is built from TRBV2 and TRBJ1-4; 7 bases map to TRBD1. V lost 5 bases and J lost 2; bases outside the gene matches: 2. Germline V gene data show CDR1 as SNHLY and CDR2 as FYNNEI. The CDR3 runs to 14 residues. The CDR3 sequence: CASSYRGTNEKLFF. CDR3 sequence (DNA): TGTGCCAGCAGTTACAGGGGTACTAATGAAAAACTGTTTTTT.

This sequence joins TRBV29-1 and TRBJ2-5; D ambiguous. This CDR3 is 13 amino acids long. With 2 bases removed from V and 7 bases from J, the gap between germline ends came to 14 bases. The V gene's germline CDR1 is SQVTM and CDR2 ANQGSEA. DNA of the CDR3: TGCAGCGTTGAACTTAAGGTTTCGGGGACCCAGTACTTC. Protein: CSVELKVSGTQYF.

The chain recombines TRBV7-8 with TRBJ2-5; D might be TRBD1 (5 bases). Trimming stripped 5 bases from V and 6 bases from J, with 13 bases between. The germline V gene has CDR1 SGHVS and CDR2 FQNEAQ. The CDR3 runs 13 residues. The CDR3 region is CASSQTDVQTQYF. DNA for the CDR3: TGTGCCAGCAGCCAGACAGACGTGCAGACCCAGTACTTC. Full variable domain (rest looked up from reference TRBV7-8 and TRBJ2-5): GAGVSQSPRYKVAKRGQDVALRCDPISGHVSLFWYQQALGQGPEFLTYFQNEAQLDKSGLPSDRFFAERPEGSVSTLKIQRTQQEDSAVYLCASSQTDVQTQYFGPGTRLLVL.

The chain recombines TRBV28 with TRBJ2-1; 7 bases line up with TRBD2. The CDR3 is 16 residues long. Germline V gives CDR1 MDHEN, CDR2 SYDVKM. Unmatched junction bases numbered 11, after V lost 2 bases and J lost 7 bases. CDR3 nucleotides: TGTGCCAGCAGTTTAATGGGCGGGGGTCGAGGGAATGAGCAGTTCTTC. Amino acid sequence: CASSLMGGGRGNEQFF.

The rearrangement uses TRBV5-1 and TRBJ2-5; D is ambiguous. The CDR3 is 14 residues long. V shed 4 bases and J shed 0 bases, with 10 bases lying between them. Germline V gives CDR1 SGHRS, CDR2 YFSETQ. The CDR3 here is CASSPNTYQETQYF. In DNA, the CDR3 is TGCGCCAGCAGCCCAAACACGTACCAAGAGACCCAGTACTTC.